Detailed here is one T cell receptor beta chain. The table lists this clone with a few counts. Which antigen it targets is not known. No quality values exist for individual bases; no much larger clone is one base distant. The immunoSEQ Assay, a bias-controlled multiplex PCR, was used to amplify TCRbeta CDR3 regions from genomic DNA. As for how the authors treated the data: Nucleated cell counts per sample were estimated from amplification of reference gene primers within the assay. To quantify the absolute abundance of each unique TCRbeta CDR3 rearrangement, sequence reads were collapsed and filtered. Productive Simpson clonality was computed per sample as the square root of Simpson's diversity index over productive rearrangements. The table was pulled from immuneACCESS by TCRdb, which kept in-frame rearrangements only. Such tables lose some clones; where checked, under half of the loss comes from unresolved V genes, and the rest has no known cause. V, J and clone size derive from that table, while D and trimming were established from the DNA sequence. Recorded for this sample are about 330,000 clones; around 80% of them occurred a single time. The ten largest account for roughly 1.1% of the sample.

This entry comes from a study of blood T cell repertoires in COVID-19 (dated by TCRdb to 2018 to 2021). Broadly, across the study: Samples covering the acute and convalescent phases of COVID-19 were provided by collaborators in the United States, Italy and Spain. The material from the prospective study consisted of cDNA or gDNA derived from T cells, B-cell-depleted T cells, or PBMCs. Subjects who had been exposed to COVID-19, were actively infected with it, or had recovered from it provided the deeply sampled blood TCRbeta repertoires that made up the dataset. The repertoires were released in a freely available public database intended as a resource for research on the immune response to SARS-CoV-2. The samples were drawn from the first 160 participants of the ongoing ImmuneRACE study and from about 1,200 subjects provided by 6 global collaborators. The sample metadata nearly always contained a de-identified subject ID, COVID-19 status, age in years and sex. Where available, HLA class I and class II types were taken from metadata supplied by the sample provider and were not determined by assay-based typing. Broad study findings and their caveats: The quantity of clinical and demographic metadata differed by source and by participant and was supplied without curation.

The CDR3 sequence holds 14 residues, the cysteine and phenylalanine included. This entry keeps only the CDR3 DNA: 42 bases, framed from base 1. CDR1 SGHNT and CDR2 YYREEE were looked up in the germline V gene (reference sequence). Germline trimming: 4 bases from V, 2 bases from J; junction bases outside gene matches: 6. Each collaborating institution followed its own protocols to collect whole blood in K2EDTA tubes. For TCRbeta analysis, collaborators shipped samples in one of three forms: frozen whole blood, isolated PBMCs, or DNA extracted from either of those sample types. This receptor was taken from a woman aged 45 to 65 with acute or convalescent COVID-19. The specimen was peripheral blood. The chain joins TRBV5-4 to TRBJ2-7; TRBD1 matches 7 bases in the middle. The sequenced DNA: TGTGCCAGCAGCAAGACAGGGACGGCCTACGAGCAGTACTTC. Translated, this gives CASSKTGTAYEQYF.